The clone carrying this T cell receptor beta chain was counted many times. Noted time point: longitudinal time-point 1 (baseline). CDR1 is SGHTA, CDR2 FQGNSA, per germline. Trimming left V 6 bases short and J 7 bases short, with 19 bases between. This CDR3 contains 15 residues. The record originates from a study of neurological immune-mediated disorders. TCRdb independently ran MiXCR on the 5' RACE reads; one entry per CDR3 protein. The sample yields around 76,000 distinct CDR3 sequences, 10% seen once. The source is a man aged 25-40 years in good health. The chain links TRBV7-2 to TRBJ2-1; possible D gene TRBD1, 6 bases. Input material: PBMCs. The DNA for the CDR3 is TGTGCCAGCAGTTTCAACAATCAGGGGTGGAATGAGCAGTTCTTC. Translating it yields CASSFNNQGWNEQFF.